This TCR beta chain was captured by sequencing in a study of CD8 T cells in Susac syndrome. Study-level background: Patients with Susac syndrome were therapy-naive, on corticosteroids, or on intravenous immunoglobulin alone at blood draw.

This CDR3 is 13 amino acids long. The V gene lost 1 base and the J gene lost 8 bases, with 11 bases spanning the gap. About this clonotype: Its antigen is not known.

Reverse transcription of about 0.5 to 1 ug RNA used random hexamers. A multiplex approach, immunoSEQ multiplex PCR, amplified TCR beta CDR3 across 54 Vbeta and 13 Jbeta. TCRdb analysed the immunoSEQ multiplex PCR reads with MiXCR anew, one entry per CDR3 protein. The data show about 180,000 distinct CDR3 sequences, roughly 94% seen once. Study observations and caveats: The Susac syndrome CD4+ T cell repertoires displayed no clonal expansion.

In Susac syndrome patients, recently defined diagnostic criteria for definite or probable disease were met. The sequenced sample consisted of CD4+ T cells from PBMCs. V and J are TRBV12-3 or TRBV12-4 and TRBJ1-2, with D tentatively TRBD1 (6 bases). This clonotype was obtained from a human donor with Susac syndrome. The CDR3 nucleotides read TGTGCCAGCAGTTTAGTCGCCGGGGGCGGCTACACCTTC. Translating it yields CASSLVAGGGYTF.